The 28 T cell receptor beta chains presented below share a single source sample, sequenced in a study of blood T cell repertoires in COVID-19. Using immunoSEQ multiplex PCR, the repertoire was profiled, and TCRdb retains in-frame clones only, with some absent. The data show more than 85,000 clones, about 88% seen once. The sequencing input was peripheral blood. The receptors were gathered from an elderly woman with acute or convalescent COVID-19.

The sample holds one count of this clone. CDR3 nucleotide sequence: TGTGCCAGCAGCCCGGGACAGCAAAGTATTAAAGCTTTCTTT. Encoded protein: CASSPGQQSIKAFF. V usage is TRBV28 and J usage is TRBJ1-1, with 7 bases identical to TRBD1. Germline V gene data show CDR1 as MDHEN and CDR2 as SYDVKM. The CDR3 contains 14 residues. J lost 9 bases, V lost 6 bases, and 13 bases had no gene match.

The rearrangement joins TRBV6-5 to TRBJ2-2, with TRBD1 matching over 9 bases. Germline V gives CDR1 MNHEY, CDR2 SVGAGI. The V and J ends lost 2 bases and 2 bases, in that order; junction bases with no gene match: 3. This CDR3 region has 16 residues. The CDR3: CASSYNRGLNTGELFF. CDR3 in DNA: TGTGCCAGCAGTTACAACAGGGGGCTTAACACCGGGGAGCTGTTTTTT.

The chain recombines TRBV29-1 with TRBJ2-5; TRBD1 matches at 7 bases. The CDR3 runs to 12 residues. V dropped 5 bases and J dropped 4; count of bases not matched to a gene: 4. The germline V gene encodes CDR1 SQVTM and CDR2 ANQGSEA. CDR3 sequence: CSVTRDRETQYF. As DNA, the CDR3 is TGCAGCGTTACCCGGGACAGAGAGACCCAGTACTTC.

V gene TRBV6-5 combines with J gene TRBJ2-5; possibly TRBD1 for D (6 bases). V lost 6 bases to trimming and J lost 5 bases, with 13 bases between them. Per germline, CDR1 MNHEY and CDR2 SVGAGI. This CDR3 is built from 13 residues. The CDR3 bases are TGTGCCAGCAGGCGTGGCAGGGGTGAGACCCAGTACTTC. Translated: CASRRGRGETQYF.

The chain employs TRBV5-1 and TRBJ2-3; TRBD2 matches at 9 bases. Per germline, CDR1 SGHRS and CDR2 YFSETQ. The CDR3 is 17 residues long. V trimming: 0 bases; J trimming: 0 bases; junction bases outside the gene matches: 5. CDR3 sequence (DNA): TGCGCCAGCAGCTTGGGGCTAGCGGGGACTAGCACAGATACGCAGTATTTT. Its translation is CASSLGLAGTSTDTQYF.

The chain combines TRBV19 with TRBJ1-1; 10 bases line up with TRBD1. CDR1 is LNHDA and CDR2 is SQIVND in the germline V gene (reference sequence). Trimming removed 7 bases from V and 6 bases from J; junction bases left unmatched: 5. This CDR3 region has 13 residues. The CDR3 DNA follows: TGTGCCAGTAAATCGGGGACAGGGGCTGAAGCTTTCTTT. Its protein is CASKSGTGAEAFF.

The chain employs TRBV21-1 and TRBJ1-2; TRBD1, as called in the table, went unchecked against the DNA. TRBV21-1 constitutes a pseudogene. The CDR3 runs 15 residues. As DNA, the CDR3 is TGTGCCAGCAGCGGACAGGGAAATCATGGCTATGGCTACACCTTC. Residues: CASSGQGNHGYGYTF.

The chain carries TRBV23-1 and TRBJ1-3; D is possibly TRBD1 (5 bases). TRBV23-1 is flagged as an ORF with uncertain function. The ends were cut back, 0 bases at V and 7 bases at J, with 13 bases in the middle. The CDR3 is made up of 15 amino acids. The CDR3 is CASSQSRRAWNTIYF. CDR3 nucleotide sequence: TGCGCCAGCAGTCAATCGCGCAGGGCCTGGAACACCATATATTTT.

The chain has TRBV11-2 and TRBJ1-6, with 10 bases aligning to TRBD1. With 8 bases clipped from V and 10 bases from J, the junction kept 8 bases outside the gene matches. Per the germline V gene, CDR1 is SGHAT and CDR2 is FQNNGV. The CDR3 runs to 14 residues. CDR3 residues: CASELTGGLSPLHF. CDR3 in DNA: TGTGCCAGCGAGCTGACAGGGGGCCTGTCACCCCTCCACTTT.

This chain connects TRBV5-1 to TRBJ2-6, with TRBD1 matching 7 bases. Per germline, CDR1 SGHRS and CDR2 YFSETQ. This CDR3 is built from 12 residues. Unmatched junction bases numbered 2, after V lost 4 bases and J lost 10 bases. In nucleotides, the CDR3 is TGCGCCAGCAGCGAGGGACAGAACGTCCTGACTTTC. Its translation: CASSEGQNVLTF.

The genes are TRBV6-5 and TRBJ1-2, with 11 nucleotides matching TRBD1. Looked up from germline, CDR1 is MNHEY and CDR2 is SVGAGI. The CDR3 sequence is 14 residues long. J gave up 2 bases and V 6 bases, and 2 bases lay outside the gene matches. The CDR3: CASRGTGGNYGYTF. CDR3 nucleotide sequence: TGTGCCAGCAGGGGGACAGGGGGGAACTATGGCTACACCTTC.

The rearrangement uses TRBV2 and TRBJ1-4; a possible D gene is TRBD1 (6 bases). This CDR3 region has 17 residues. V lost 1 base, J lost 0 bases, and 12 bases lay in between. Germline assignment: CDR1 SNHLY and CDR2 FYNNEI. The CDR3 DNA is TGTGCCAGCAGTGAAGATGGGACACTAGCAACTAATGAAAAACTGTTTTTT. The encoded protein is CASSEDGTLATNEKLFF. The full variable domain, with the rest looked up from reference TRBV2 and TRBJ1-4, is EPEVTQTPSHQVTQMGQEVILRCVPISNHLYFYWYRQILGQKVEFLVSFYNNEISEKSEIFDDQFSVERPDGSNFTLKIRSTKLEDSAMYFCASSEDGTLATNEKLFFGSGTQLSVL.

The rearrangement uses TRBV27 and TRBJ2-2, with 9 nucleotides matching TRBD1. Germline V lookup: CDR1 MNHEY, CDR2 SMNVEV (reference sequence). The J segment lost 5 bases and the V segment lost 8 bases, leaving 12 bases of the junction unmatched. The CDR3 has 16 residues. The CDR3 DNA reads as TGTGCCAGCTCGGGGACAGGGAATGGTGGGACCGGGGAGCTGTTTTTT. Translating it yields CASSGTGNGGTGELFF.

The V call is TRBV18, the J call TRBJ2-2; the D gene is possibly TRBD2 (5 bases). The CDR3 loop spans 15 amino acids. Per germline, CDR1 KGHSH and CDR2 LQKENI. Between the trimmed V and J ends, which lost 2 bases and 1 base, there was a span of 8 bases. The CDR3 region has the DNA TGTGCCAGCTCACCAACTAGAGTGAACACCGGGGAGCTGTTTTTT. Encoded protein: CASSPTRVNTGELFF. The full variable domain, its missing parts supplied by reference TRBV18 and TRBJ2-2, is NAGVMQNPRHLVRRRGQEARLRCSPMKGHSHVYWYRQLPEEGLKFMVYLQKENIIDESGMPKERFSAEFPKEGPSILRIQQVVRGDSAAYFCASSPTRVNTGELFFGEGSRLTVL.

The chain is built from TRBV12-3 or TRBV12-4 and TRBJ2-2, with 7 bases identical to TRBD1. Trimming cost V 6 bases and J 5 bases; bases outside gene matches: 3. The CDR3 covers 13 residues. The CDR3 spells CASRLDRTGELFF. In nucleotides, the CDR3 is TGTGCCAGCAGGCTGGACAGGACCGGGGAGCTGTTTTTT.

Worth noting for this clone: One end of the junction is discordant with germline, which a read error may explain. V usage is TRBV19 and J usage is TRBJ2-7; TRBD2 agrees at 13 bases. This CDR3 region has 18 residues. Germline CDR1 LNHDA, CDR2 SQIVND (reference sequence). The CDR3 DNA reads as TGTGCCAGTAGTATGACCGCAGGACTAGCGGGAGTCTCCAACGAGCAGTACTTC. Its translation is CASSMTAGLAGVSNEQYF.

V and J are TRBV19 and TRBJ2-7; TRBD2 matches at 14 bases. Germline-derived CDR1 and CDR2 are LNHDA and SQIVND (reference sequence). V was clipped by 8 bases and J by 3 bases; unmatched bases: 6. The CDR3 has 15 residues. The CDR3, as DNA: TGTGCCAGTGCGACTAGCGGGAGGGTGTACTACGAGCAGTACTTC. This encodes CASATSGRVYYEQYF.

V usage is TRBV6-6 and J usage is TRBJ1-2, with D possibly matching TRBD1 (5 bases). The CDR3 length is 16 residues. The V end lost 2 bases, the J end lost 0 bases, and 13 bases lay between the germline ends. Per the germline V gene, CDR1 is MNHNY and CDR2 is SVGAGI (reference sequence). The CDR3 DNA reads TGTGCCAGCAGTTACACCACAGGAAGGGCTAACTATGGCTACACCTTC. It translates to CASSYTTGRANYGYTF.

The chain recombines TRBV30 with TRBJ2-6; D gene unclear. The V end was cut by 2 bases, the J end by 0 bases, with 14 bases between. The CDR3 sequence is 17 residues long. Germline assignment: CDR1 GTSNPN and CDR2 SVGIG (reference sequence). The CDR3 DNA sequence: TGTGCCTGGAGTACCTTTTTAGATGGCTCTGGGGCCAACGTCCTGACTTTC. Amino acids: CAWSTFLDGSGANVLTF.

The rearrangement uses TRBV28 and TRBJ1-5; D is perhaps TRBD1 (6 bases). This CDR3 has 15 residues. Germline V gives CDR1 MDHEN, CDR2 SYDVKM. V was clipped by 3 bases and J by 3 bases, with 12 bases between them. DNA for the CDR3: TGTGCCAGCAGTTTCACAGGGACGAACAATCAGCCCCAGCATTTT. Amino acids: CASSFTGTNNQPQHF. Full variable domain (outside the CDR3, taken from reference TRBV28 and TRBJ1-5): DVKVTQSSRYLVKRTGEKVFLECVQDMDHENMFWYRQDPGLGLRLIYFSYDVKMKEKGDIPEGYSVSREKKERFSLILESASTNQTSMYLCASSFTGTNNQPQHFGDGTRLSIL.

A note on this clone: In the same sample, other DNA sequences code for this CDR3. The chain recombines TRBV7-2 with TRBJ1-6; the D gene is possibly TRBD1 (5 bases). V dropped 5 bases and J dropped 0 bases, with 14 bases sitting between them. The length of the CDR3 is 17 residues. Germline values: CDR1 SGHTA, CDR2 FQGNSA. Written as DNA, the CDR3 is TGTGCCAGCAGCCTAGTAGGGGTTAGCTCCTATAATTCACCCCTCCACTTT. Translation: CASSLVGVSSYNSPLHF.

This clone was observed a handful of times. The rearrangement links TRBV7-9 to TRBJ2-7; D ambiguous. V dropped 5 bases and J dropped 2 bases, with 10 bases sitting between them. The germline CDR1 and CDR2 sequences are SEHNR and FQNEAQ (reference sequence). This CDR3 spans 13 amino acids. The CDR3: CASSVGRTYEQYF. The CDR3 DNA reads TGTGCCAGCAGCGTAGGGCGGACCTACGAGCAGTACTTC.

The chain combines TRBV6-2 or TRBV6-3 with TRBJ2-3; 15 positions match TRBD2. Germline CDR1 is MNHEY and CDR2 is SVGEGT. This CDR3 spans 17 amino acids. Unmatched junction bases numbered 4, after V lost 4 bases and J lost 2 bases. The CDR3 DNA follows: TGTGCCAGCAGTTTGTGGACTAGCGGGAGGGTCACAGATACGCAGTATTTT. Encoded protein: CASSLWTSGRVTDTQYF.

V is TRBV2 and J is TRBJ1-1; the D gene is possibly TRBD1 (5 bases). The V gene's germline CDR1 is SNHLY and CDR2 FYNNEI. The length of the CDR3 is 11 residues. The V end was cut by 2 bases, the J end by 7 bases, with 5 bases between. The CDR3 loop reads CASSETGEAFF. DNA for the CDR3: TGTGCCAGCAGTGAAACAGGTGAAGCTTTCTTT.

The V call is TRBV29-1, the J call TRBJ2-7; 7 nucleotides match TRBD1. CDR1 and CDR2 (germline): SQVTM, ANQGSEA. The CDR3 spans 12 residues. With V trimmed by 7 bases and J by 4 bases, 7 bases remained unmatched. As DNA, the CDR3 is TGCAGCGGATCTACAGGGGCGTACGAGCAGTACTTC. It specifies CSGSTGAYEQYF.

The CDR3, as DNA: TGTGCCAGCTCACCACCACGGACAGGGACTGAAAAACTGTTTTTT. Amino acids: CASSPPRTGTEKLFF. The chain combines TRBV18 with TRBJ1-4; 8 bases line up with TRBD1. CDR3 size: 15 residues. V lost 0 bases and J lost 7; bases outside the gene matches: 4. The V gene's germline CDR1 is KGHSH and CDR2 LQKENI. The variable domain in full, completed from reference TRBV18 and TRBJ1-4, reads NAGVMQNPRHLVRRRGQEARLRCSPMKGHSHVYWYRQLPEEGLKFMVYLQKENIIDESGMPKERFSAEFPKEGPSILRIQQVVRGDSAAYFCASSPPRTGTEKLFFGSGTQLSVL.

This sequence joins TRBV5-1 and TRBJ2-5, with TRBD1 matching over 8 bases. The CDR3 sequence is 15 residues long. With 4 bases clipped from V and 5 bases from J, the junction kept 10 bases outside the gene matches. Germline V gives CDR1 SGHRS, CDR2 YFSETQ. In DNA form, the CDR3 reads TGCGCCAGCAGCCCCGAGCCAGGGGGCACCGAGACCCAGTACTTC. Its translation is CASSPEPGGTETQYF.

This CDR3 reads CASSSGQGRIFGYTF. DNA for the CDR3: TGTGCCAGCAGCTCGGGACAGGGGCGGATCTTTGGCTACACCTTC. This sequence joins TRBV5-4 and TRBJ1-2, with 10 bases matching TRBD1. There are 15 residues in the CDR3. V dropped 3 bases and J dropped 7; count of bases not matched to a gene: 9. Germline CDR1 is SGHNT and CDR2 is YYREEE (reference sequence).